The 20 T cell receptor beta chains in this list originate from one sample, sequenced in a study of T cell responses to AZD1222 COVID-19 vaccine. Measured with immunoSEQ multiplex PCR; TCRdb has only the in-frame clones, and not every one. The profile shows more than 60,000 clones, more than 85% of them singletons. Sample: peripheral blood, taken on day 0 of AZD1222 vaccination. The receptors come from an adult in good health.

The rearrangement links TRBV30 to TRBJ1-4, with no clear D. The CDR3 spans 13 residues. V lost 4 bases and J 1 base, leaving 7 bases between the germline ends. Germline V gene data show CDR1 as GTSNPN and CDR2 as SVGIG (reference sequence). The CDR3 bases are TGTGCCTGGACCCCTGGAACTAATGAAAAACTGTTTTTT. Residues: CAWTPGTNEKLFF.

As to this clone: This sample also contains other DNA sequences that code for the same CDR3. V and J are TRBV18 and TRBJ1-4; 7 bases are shared with TRBD1. The junction had 2 bases not matched to a gene; V was cut back by 3 bases and J by 4 bases. This CDR3 is 14 amino acids long. Germline CDR1 KGHSH, CDR2 LQKENI. DNA for the CDR3: TGTGCCAGCTCACCCGGACAGGATAATGAAAAACTGTTTTTT. Amino acids: CASSPGQDNEKLFF.

The rearrangement links TRBV7-6 to TRBJ2-1; 7 nucleotides align to TRBD1. The CDR3 runs to 17 residues. Germline lookup yields CDR1 SGHVS and CDR2 FNYEAQ. J gave up 8 bases and V 1 base, and 14 bases lay outside the gene matches. CDR3: CASSLELDRTLGDEQFF. CDR3 DNA sequence: TGTGCCAGCAGCTTAGAGCTGGACAGGACACTTGGGGATGAGCAGTTCTTC.

The chain carries TRBV6-5 and TRBJ1-1; D uncertain. V gave up 6 bases and J gave up 3 bases, with 14 bases separating them. Germline V lookup: CDR1 MNHEY, CDR2 SVGAGI. The CDR3 sequence is 14 residues long. The CDR3 nucleotides read TGTGCCAGCAGCCTGGTCGGAATATACACTGAAGCTTTCTTT. It translates to CASSLVGIYTEAFF.

The rearrangement joins TRBV9 to TRBJ2-3; TRBD2 matches at 13 bases. J gave up 3 bases and V 4 bases, and 2 bases lay outside the gene matches. Germline V gene lookup returns CDR1 SGDLS and CDR2 YYNGEE. The CDR3 runs to 15 residues. The CDR3 protein is CASSRGLAGTDTQYF. The CDR3 region has the DNA TGTGCCAGCAGCCGGGGACTAGCGGGGACAGATACGCAGTATTTT.

This clone is labeled medium-sized. The chain combines TRBV6-2 or TRBV6-3 with TRBJ1-5, with D unclear. The CDR3 is 14 amino acids. CDR1 and CDR2 from the germline V gene are MNHEY and SVGEGT. V shed 2 bases and J shed 7 bases, with 12 bases lying between them. CDR3 sequence reads: CASSYGMEGQPQHF. DNA of the CDR3: TGTGCCAGCAGTTACGGTATGGAAGGGCAGCCCCAGCATTTT.

The chain employs TRBV6-5 and TRBJ1-1; D remains ambiguous. CDR1 and CDR2 (germline): MNHEY, SVGAGI. This CDR3 region has 14 residues. Trimming took 4 bases from V and 1 from J, leaving 10 bases between them. The CDR3 sequence: CASSSEGGNTEAFF. For the CDR3, the DNA is TGTGCCAGCAGTTCCGAGGGTGGGAACACTGAAGCTTTCTTT.

In its sample, this clone was seen a few times. The V call is TRBV7-9, the J call TRBJ1-1; the D is unclear. Germline V gene data show CDR1 as SEHNR and CDR2 as FQNEAQ (reference sequence). The CDR3 contains 15 residues. Trimming shortened V by 5 bases and J by 0 bases, and 13 bases separated the two germline ends. The CDR3 reads CASSLRFPLNTEAFF. The DNA for the CDR3 is TGTGCCAGCAGCCTCAGGTTCCCCCTGAACACTGAAGCTTTCTTT. The whole variable domain, filled in from reference TRBV7-9 and TRBJ1-1, reads DTGVSQNPRHKITKRGQNVTFRCDPISEHNRLYWYRQTLGQGPEFLTYFQNEAQLEKSRLLSDRFSAERPKGSFSTLEIQRTEQGDSAMYLCASSLRFPLNTEAFFGQGTRLTVV.

CDR3 DNA: TGCGCCAGCAGCCCACGGACAGGGGATAACTATGGCTACACCTTC. It specifies CASSPRTGDNYGYTF. The genes are TRBV4-3 and TRBJ1-2; 9 positions match TRBD1. Germline CDR1 is LGHNA and CDR2 is YSLEER. J gave up 1 base and V 4 bases, and 4 bases lay outside the gene matches. This CDR3 is 15 amino acids long.

J is TRBJ1-2 and V is TRBV4-1, with 7 bases matching TRBD1. CDR3 length: 15 residues. CDR1 and CDR2 (germline): MGHRA, YSYEKL. With V trimmed by 4 bases and J by 2 bases, 7 bases remained unmatched. The CDR3 protein is CASSPHGQVNYGYTF. CDR3 nucleotides: TGCGCCAGCAGCCCGCACGGACAGGTAAACTATGGCTACACCTTC.

The gene calls are TRBV5-1 and TRBJ2-5, with 9 nucleotides matching TRBD1. Germline assignment: CDR1 SGHRS and CDR2 YFSETQ. The CDR3 has 16 amino acids. Trimming took 4 bases from V and 7 from J; bases not matched to a gene: 14. This chain's CDR3 is CASSGGTGPPTGTQYF. The CDR3 DNA reads TGCGCCAGCAGCGGAGGGACAGGGCCCCCAACTGGGACCCAGTACTTC.

The J gene is TRBJ1-2, the V gene TRBV10-3; no definite D call. In germline, CDR1 is ENHRY, CDR2 SYGVKD. The CDR3 totals 12 residues. The V end was cut by 3 bases, the J end by 3 bases, with 5 bases between. CDR3 amino acids: CAISDQDYGYTF. DNA for the CDR3: TGTGCCATCAGTGACCAGGACTATGGCTACACCTTC.

V is TRBV10-3 and J is TRBJ2-7; D possibly matches TRBD1 or TRBD2 (6 bases each). This CDR3 has 12 amino acids. Trimming removed 11 bases at V and 2 bases at J, with 13 bases between. Germline CDR1 and CDR2: ENHRY and SYGVKD. The CDR3 bases are TGTGCCGTCCAGGGGACTCCCTACGAGCAGTACTTC. Amino acids: CAVQGTPYEQYF.

This clone has a single count. The CDR3 sequence is CASRFQWNTEAFF. The CDR3 bases are TGTGCCAGCAGGTTCCAATGGAACACTGAAGCTTTCTTT. The V and J genes are TRBV6-5 and TRBJ1-1; D gene ambiguous. Between the trimmed V and J ends, which lost 6 bases and 1 base, there was a span of 9 bases. The CDR3 runs to 13 residues. Per germline, CDR1 MNHEY and CDR2 SVGAGI.

The chain joins TRBV12-5 to TRBJ2-1; D possibly corresponds to TRBD2 (5 bases). Trimming removed 6 bases from V and 0 bases from J, with 18 bases in between. CDR3 length: 17 amino acids. Germline-derived CDR1 and CDR2 are LGHNT and FRNRAP. The CDR3 DNA follows: TGTGCTAGTGGCCTTACCGGACTCCCATACTCCTACAATGAGCAGTTCTTC. This gives the protein CASGLTGLPYSYNEQFF.

The chain joins TRBV5-4 to TRBJ1-1; unclear D gene. The germline gives CDR1 SGHNT, CDR2 YYREEE (reference sequence). The V end lost 1 base, the J end lost 4 bases, and 11 bases lay between the germline ends. The CDR3 is 14 amino acids. As DNA, the CDR3 is TGTGCCAGCAGCTTGTTCGGTGTCGGCACTGAAGCTTTCTTT. As protein: CASSLFGVGTEAFF. The full variable domain, completed using reference TRBV5-4 and TRBJ1-1, is ETGVTQSPTHLIKTRGQQVTLRCSSQSGHNTVSWYQQALGQGPQFIFQYYREEENGRGNFPPRFSGLQFPNYSSELNVNALELDDSALYLCASSLFGVGTEAFFGQGTRLTVV.

The genes are TRBV7-3 and TRBJ2-3; D perhaps matches TRBD2 (6 bases). Looked up from germline, CDR1 is SGHTA and CDR2 is FQGTGA. The CDR3 totals 15 residues. The V and J ends lost 5 bases and 0 bases respectively, with 12 bases between them. The CDR3 DNA reads TGTGCCAGCAGCCCGAGCGGGCCTAGCACAGATACGCAGTATTTT. It codes for CASSPSGPSTDTQYF.

This clone turned up a few times. This chain joins TRBV7-2 and TRBJ2-7, with a possible D match to TRBD1 (7 bases). In germline, CDR1 is SGHTA, CDR2 FQGNSA. V was cut by 3 bases and J by 6 bases, with 12 bases left in between. The CDR3 spans 13 residues. The DNA for the CDR3 is TGTGCCAGCAGCTTTGGGACAGCGGGCGAGCAGTACTTC. Amino acid sequence: CASSFGTAGEQYF.

The V and J genes are TRBV10-3 and TRBJ2-1, with D unclear. Trimming left V 3 bases short and J 6 bases short, with 15 bases between. CDR3 length equals 15 residues. Germline CDR1 is ENHRY and CDR2 is SYGVKD. CDR3 in amino acids: CAISDPGWSSNEQFF. The CDR3 nucleotides are TGTGCCATCAGTGACCCAGGTTGGTCATCCAATGAGCAGTTCTTC.

This clone was counted once. The chain couples TRBV30 to TRBJ1-4; perhaps TRBD1 as D (6 bases). The length of the CDR3 is 14 residues. Germline CDR1 is GTSNPN and CDR2 is SVGIG (reference sequence). CDR3 bases: TGTGCTTACAGGGATGGGAGGCCAAATGAAAAACTGTTTTTT. This gives the protein CAYRDGRPNEKLFF. Using reference TRBV30 and TRBJ1-4 for the parts outside the CDR3, the full variable domain is SQTIHQWPATLVQPVGSPLSLECTVEGTSNPNLYWYRQAAGRGLQLLFYSVGIGQISSEVPQNLSASRPQDRQFILSSKKLLLSDSGFYLCAYRDGRPNEKLFFGSGTQLSVL.